The sequence of this TCR beta chain was determined in a study of blood T cell repertoires in COVID-19. Study information: Samples came from the United States, Italy and Spain, spanning acute and convalescent COVID-19. The cDNA or gDNA used as material had been derived from T cells, B-cell-depleted T cells, or PBMCs.

The germline CDR1 and CDR2 sequences are SGDLS and YYNGEE. V was pared by 2 bases and J by 5 bases, with 11 bases between. The CDR3 has 14 residues. In the study's own analysis: Estimation of nucleated cell counts relied on the amplification of reference gene primers. Sequenced by immunoSEQ multiplex PCR; TCRdb stores in-frame clones only, minus some. V, J and clone size are taken as reported in that table, and D and trimming were inferred from the DNA itself. The data show over 200,000 clones, about 90% seen once. The receptor was isolated from a man in his forties with active or convalescent COVID-19. Material: peripheral blood. The V call is TRBV9, the J call TRBJ2-1; D perhaps matches TRBD1 (6 bases). In DNA form, the CDR3 reads TGTGCCAGCAGCGTTCAGGGGTGGGACAATGAGCAGTTCTTC. Translated, it gives CASSVQGWDNEQFF.